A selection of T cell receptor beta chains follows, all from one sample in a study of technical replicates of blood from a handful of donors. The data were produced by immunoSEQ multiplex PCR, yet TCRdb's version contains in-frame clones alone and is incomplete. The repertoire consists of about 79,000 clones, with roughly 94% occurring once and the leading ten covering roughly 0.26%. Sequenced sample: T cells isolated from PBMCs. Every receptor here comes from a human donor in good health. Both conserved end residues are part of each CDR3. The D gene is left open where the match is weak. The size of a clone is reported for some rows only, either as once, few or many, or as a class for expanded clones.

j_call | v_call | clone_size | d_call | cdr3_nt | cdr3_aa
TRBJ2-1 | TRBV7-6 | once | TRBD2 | TGTGCCAGCACCTTAACGAGCGGGGGGGAAGATGAGCAGTTCTTC | CASTLTSGGEDEQFF
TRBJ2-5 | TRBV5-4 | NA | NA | TGTGCCAGCAGCCCCTCGATTAGTTCCCAAGAGACCCAGTACTTC | CASSPSISSQETQYF
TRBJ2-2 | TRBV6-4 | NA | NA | TGTGCCAGCAGTAGATCGGCCGGGGAGCTGTTTTTT | CASSRSAGELFF
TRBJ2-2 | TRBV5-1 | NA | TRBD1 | TGCGCCAGCAGCATCGGGACAGGGGGTAGCGGGGAGCTGTTTTTT | CASSIGTGGSGELFF
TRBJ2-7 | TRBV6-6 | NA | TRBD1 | TGTGCCAGCAGACATCCCGAGGGACAGGGGGCCTACGAGCAGTACTTC | CASRHPEGQGAYEQYF
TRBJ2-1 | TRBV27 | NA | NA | TGTGCCAGCAGTTTGCGGGGGCACCTCAATGAGCAGTTCTTC | CASSLRGHLNEQFF
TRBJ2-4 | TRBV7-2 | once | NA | TGTGCCAGCAGCTATCGCCCAGCGACCGCCAAAAACATTCAGTACTTC | CASSYRPATAKNIQYF
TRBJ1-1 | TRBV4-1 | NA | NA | TGCGCCAGCAGCCACGGACAGAACACTGAAGCTTTCTTT | CASSHGQNTEAFF
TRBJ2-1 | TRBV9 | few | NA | TGTGCCAGCAGCGTAGGGTTTAACACGGGCAATGAGCAGTTCTTC | CASSVGFNTGNEQFF
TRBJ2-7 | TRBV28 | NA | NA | TGTGCCAGCAGTTTTCGAGGGCCCCTCTCCTACGAGCAGTACTTC | CASSFRGPLSYEQYF
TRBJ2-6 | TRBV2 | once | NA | TGTGCCGGCTTACAGGCCTCTGGGGCCAACGTCCTGACTTTC | CAGLQASGANVLTF
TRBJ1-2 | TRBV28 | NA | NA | TGTGCCAGCAGTTCGTCCGATGGCTACACCTTC | CASSSSDGYTF
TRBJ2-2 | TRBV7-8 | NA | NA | TGTGCCAGCAGCACTAGGTTCTTAAAGGGTCCCGGGGAGCTGTTTTTT | CASSTRFLKGPGELFF
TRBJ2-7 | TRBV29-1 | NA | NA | TGCAGCGTTGAAGCCTGGACTTCCGAGCAGTACTTC | CSVEAWTSEQYF
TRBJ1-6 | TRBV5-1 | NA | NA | TGCGCCAGCAGCTTGGGCGAGGGCGGGTCACCCCTCCACTTT | CASSLGEGGSPLHF
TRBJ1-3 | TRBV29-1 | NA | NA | TGCAGCGTTGAGGAGGGGCTTGGTGGAAACACCATATATTTT | CSVEEGLGGNTIYF
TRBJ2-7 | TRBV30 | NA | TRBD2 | TGTGCCTGGAGCTATAGCGGGGGGCGTTACGAGCAGTACTTC | CAWSYSGGRYEQYF
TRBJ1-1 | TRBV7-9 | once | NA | TGTGCCAGCAGCTTAATGCGGGGCGCGATCCGGACTGAAGCTTTCTTT | CASSLMRGAIRTEAFF
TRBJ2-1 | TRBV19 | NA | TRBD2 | TGTGCCAGTAATTTGGCGGGAGGGAACCATGAGCAGTTCTTC | CASNLAGGNHEQFF
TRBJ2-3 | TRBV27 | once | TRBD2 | TGTGCCAGCAGTTGGCGGGAGAACGGAAGGGACACAGATACGCAGTATTTT | CASSWRENGRDTDTQYF
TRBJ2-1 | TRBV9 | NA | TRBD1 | TGTGCCAGCAGCGTAAAGGGACAGGGTTTTAATGAGCAGTTCTTC | CASSVKGQGFNEQFF
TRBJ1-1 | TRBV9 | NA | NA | TGTGCCAGCAGCGTAGCTACTCAGGGTTGGAACACTGAAGCTTTCTTT | CASSVATQGWNTEAFF
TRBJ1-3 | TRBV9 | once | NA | TGTGCCAGCAGCGGAGGGGGAAACACCATATATTTT | CASSGGGNTIYF
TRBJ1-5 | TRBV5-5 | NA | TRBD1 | TGTGCCAGCAGCTGGACAGGGAGAGAAGAGGATCAGCCCCAGCATTTT | CASSWTGREEDQPQHF
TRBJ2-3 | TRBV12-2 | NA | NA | TGTGCAAGTCGCTTAGCGCCATTTTCACAGTGGCTCACAGATACGCAGTATTTT | CASRLAPFSQWLTDTQYF
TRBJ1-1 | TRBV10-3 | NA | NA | TGTGCCATCGGACGAGCAGGGGTTACTGAAGCTTTCTTT | CAIGRAGVTEAFF
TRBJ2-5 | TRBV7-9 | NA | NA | TGTGCCAGCAGCTCCTTGGAGACCCAGTACTTC | CASSSLETQYF
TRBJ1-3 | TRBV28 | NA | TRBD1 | TGTGCCAGCAGTCCCCCGACAGGGAGCTCTGGAAACACCATATATTTT | CASSPPTGSSGNTIYF
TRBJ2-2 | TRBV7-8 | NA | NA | TGTGCCAGCAGCCTAAGGGCCGACAGACCCGGGGAGCTGTTTTTT | CASSLRADRPGELFF
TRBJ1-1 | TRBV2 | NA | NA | TGTGCCAGCAGTCCGGGACAGAACACTGAAGCTTTCTTT | CASSPGQNTEAFF
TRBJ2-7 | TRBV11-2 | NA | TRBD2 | TGTGCCAGCAGCTCTCTAGCGGGAAAAACGAAAGAGCAGTACTTC | CASSSLAGKTKEQYF
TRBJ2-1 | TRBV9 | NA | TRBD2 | TGTGCCAGCAGCGGGTGGGGACTAGCTATTAATGAGCAGTTCTTC | CASSGWGLAINEQFF
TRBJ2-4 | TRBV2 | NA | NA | TGTGCCAGCAGAATCACCCACTCAGAGGAAAACATTCAGTACTTC | CASRITHSEENIQYF
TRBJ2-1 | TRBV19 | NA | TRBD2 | TGTGCCAGTAGTATTCGGCTAGCGGGACGCAATGAGCAGTTCTTC | CASSIRLAGRNEQFF
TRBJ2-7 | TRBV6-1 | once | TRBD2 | TGTGCCAGCAGCCGGGGGACTAGCGCTGTGCAGTACTTC | CASSRGTSAVQYF
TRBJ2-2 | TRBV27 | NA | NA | TGTGCCAGCAGTTTAGATCTGCGGGGCAGGGTCGGGACCGGGGAGCTGTTTTTT | CASSLDLRGRVGTGELFF
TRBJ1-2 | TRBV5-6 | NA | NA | NA | CASSTLGPIVGYTF
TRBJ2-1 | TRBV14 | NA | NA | TGTGCCAGCAGCCAAGTGAAAGAAGGGCTACTAGTCCCCTACAATGAGCAGTTCTTC | CASSQVKEGLLVPYNEQFF
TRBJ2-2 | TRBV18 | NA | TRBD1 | TGTGCCAGCTCGCCGGGACAGCCCTCGAACACCGGGGAGCTGTTTTTT | CASSPGQPSNTGELFF
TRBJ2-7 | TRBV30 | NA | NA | TGTGCCTGGAGCCGCTGGCGGACTTCGGCGGGCGGGCTCTACGAGCAGTACTTC | CAWSRWRTSAGGLYEQYF
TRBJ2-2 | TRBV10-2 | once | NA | TGCGCCAGCAGTGAGAGTATAGCGGCTCCGAACACCGGGGAGCTGTTTTTT | CASSESIAAPNTGELFF
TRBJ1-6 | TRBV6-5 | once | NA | TGTGCCAGCAGTTACTCGACACGACCGGGATCACCCCTCCACTTT | CASSYSTRPGSPLHF
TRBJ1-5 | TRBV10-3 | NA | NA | TGTGCCATCAGCGTGGACAAGTCCAATCAGCCCCAGCATTTT | CAISVDKSNQPQHF
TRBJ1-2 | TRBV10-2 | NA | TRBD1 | TGCGCCAGCAGTGACAGGGGGCCTTACTATGGCTACACCTTC | CASSDRGPYYGYTF
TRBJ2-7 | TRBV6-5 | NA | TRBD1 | TGTGCCAGCACCACCGCCGGGACAGGGGACAACGAGCAGTACTTC | CASTTAGTGDNEQYF